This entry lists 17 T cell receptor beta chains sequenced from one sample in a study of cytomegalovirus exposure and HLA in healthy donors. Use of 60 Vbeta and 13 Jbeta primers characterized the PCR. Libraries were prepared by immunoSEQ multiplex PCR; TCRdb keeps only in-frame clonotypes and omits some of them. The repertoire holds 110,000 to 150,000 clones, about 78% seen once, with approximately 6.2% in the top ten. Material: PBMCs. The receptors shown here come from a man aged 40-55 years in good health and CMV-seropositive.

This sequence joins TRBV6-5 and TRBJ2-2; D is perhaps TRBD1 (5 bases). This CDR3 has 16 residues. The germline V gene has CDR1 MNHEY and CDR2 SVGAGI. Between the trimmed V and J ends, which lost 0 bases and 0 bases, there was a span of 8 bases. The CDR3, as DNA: TGTGCCAGCAGTTACTCGATGGGGCCGAACACCGGGGAGCTGTTTTTT. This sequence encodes CASSYSMGPNTGELFF.

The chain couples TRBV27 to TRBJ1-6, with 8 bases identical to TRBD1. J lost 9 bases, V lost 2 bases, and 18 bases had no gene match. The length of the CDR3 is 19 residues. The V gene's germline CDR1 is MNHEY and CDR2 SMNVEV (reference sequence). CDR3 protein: CASSLTPSGQGLNLSPLHF. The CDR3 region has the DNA TGTGCCAGCAGTTTAACCCCCTCTGGACAGGGTTTGAACCTTTCACCCCTCCACTTT.

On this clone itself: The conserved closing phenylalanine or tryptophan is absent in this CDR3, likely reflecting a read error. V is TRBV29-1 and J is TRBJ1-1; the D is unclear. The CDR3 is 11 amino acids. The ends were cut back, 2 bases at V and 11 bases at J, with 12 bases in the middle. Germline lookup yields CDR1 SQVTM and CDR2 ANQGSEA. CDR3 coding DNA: TGCAGCGTTGAAAAGGGAGGTGGGGCTTTCGTT. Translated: CSVEKGGGAFV.

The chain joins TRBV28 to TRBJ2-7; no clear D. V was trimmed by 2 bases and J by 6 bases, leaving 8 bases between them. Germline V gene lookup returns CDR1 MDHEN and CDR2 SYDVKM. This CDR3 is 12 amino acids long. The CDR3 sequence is CASSLRSIEQYF. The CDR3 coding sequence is TGTGCCAGCAGTTTACGGTCCATCGAGCAGTACTTC.

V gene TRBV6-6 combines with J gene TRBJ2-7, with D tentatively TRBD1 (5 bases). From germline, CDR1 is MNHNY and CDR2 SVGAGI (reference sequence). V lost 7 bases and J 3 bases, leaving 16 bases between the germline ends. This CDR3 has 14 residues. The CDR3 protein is CASTLDAGYYEQYF. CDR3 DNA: TGTGCCAGCACTTTGGACGCAGGGTACTACGAGCAGTACTTC.

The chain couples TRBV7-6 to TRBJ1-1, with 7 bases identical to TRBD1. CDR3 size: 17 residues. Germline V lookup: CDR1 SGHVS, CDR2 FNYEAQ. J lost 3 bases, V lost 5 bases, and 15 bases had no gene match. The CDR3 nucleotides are TGTGCCAGCAGCCCCCCCGGGAGGGGGCAGGGTGACACTGAAGCTTTCTTT. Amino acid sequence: CASSPPGRGQGDTEAFF.

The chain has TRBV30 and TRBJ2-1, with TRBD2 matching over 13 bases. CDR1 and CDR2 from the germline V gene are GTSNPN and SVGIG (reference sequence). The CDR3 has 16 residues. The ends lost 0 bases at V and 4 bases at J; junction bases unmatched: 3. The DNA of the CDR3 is TGTGCCTGGAGTGTACTAGCGGGAGGGCCTTACAATGAGCAGTTCTTC. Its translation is CAWSVLAGGPYNEQFF. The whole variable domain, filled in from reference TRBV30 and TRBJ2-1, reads SQTIHQWPATLVQPVGSPLSLECTVEGTSNPNLYWYRQAAGRGLQLLFYSVGIGQISSEVPQNLSASRPQDRQFILSSKKLLLSDSGFYLCAWSVLAGGPYNEQFFGPGTRLTVL.

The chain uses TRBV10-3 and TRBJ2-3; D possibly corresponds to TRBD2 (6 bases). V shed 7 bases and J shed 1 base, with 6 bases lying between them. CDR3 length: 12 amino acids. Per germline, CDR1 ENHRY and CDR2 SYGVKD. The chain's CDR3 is CAIKRGTDTQYF. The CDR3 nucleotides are TGTGCCATCAAGCGGGGCACAGATACGCAGTATTTT.

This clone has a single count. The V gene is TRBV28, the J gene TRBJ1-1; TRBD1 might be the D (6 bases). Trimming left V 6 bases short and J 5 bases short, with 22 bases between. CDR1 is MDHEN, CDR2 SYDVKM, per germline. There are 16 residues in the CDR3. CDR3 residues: CASRTNRDTWWTEAFF. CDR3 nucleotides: TGTGCCAGCAGAACTAACCGGGACACCTGGTGGACTGAAGCTTTCTTT.

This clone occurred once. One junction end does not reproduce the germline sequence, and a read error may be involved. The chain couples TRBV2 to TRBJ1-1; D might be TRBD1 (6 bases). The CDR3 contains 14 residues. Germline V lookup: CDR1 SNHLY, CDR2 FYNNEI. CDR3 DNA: TGTGCCAGTAGTGAAAGGGACAAGCCGACTGAAGCTTTCTTT. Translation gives CASSERDKPTEAFF.

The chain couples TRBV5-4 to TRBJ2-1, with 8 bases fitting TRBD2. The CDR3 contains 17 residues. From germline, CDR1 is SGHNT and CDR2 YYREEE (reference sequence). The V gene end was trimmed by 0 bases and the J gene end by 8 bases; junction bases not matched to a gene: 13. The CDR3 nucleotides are TGTGCCAGCAGCTTGGAACTAGCGGCCTTCGGGGGGGATGAGCAGTTCTTC. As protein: CASSLELAAFGGDEQFF.

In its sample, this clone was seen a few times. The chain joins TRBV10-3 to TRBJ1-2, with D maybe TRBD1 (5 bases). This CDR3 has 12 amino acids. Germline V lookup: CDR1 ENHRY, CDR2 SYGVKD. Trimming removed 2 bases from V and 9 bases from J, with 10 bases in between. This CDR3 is CAISEATESYTF. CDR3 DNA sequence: TGTGCCATCAGTGAGGCGACAGAGAGCTACACCTTC.

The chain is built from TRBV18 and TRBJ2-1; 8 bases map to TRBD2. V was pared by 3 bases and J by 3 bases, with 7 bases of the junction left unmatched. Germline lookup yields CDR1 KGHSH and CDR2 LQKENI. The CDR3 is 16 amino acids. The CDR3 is CASSPPGGFLYNEQFF. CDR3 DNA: TGTGCCAGCTCACCCCCGGGGGGGTTTCTCTACAATGAGCAGTTCTTC.

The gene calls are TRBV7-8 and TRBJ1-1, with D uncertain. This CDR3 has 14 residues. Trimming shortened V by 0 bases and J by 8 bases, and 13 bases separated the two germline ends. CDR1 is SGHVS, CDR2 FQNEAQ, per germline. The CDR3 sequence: CASSLAGGVWEAFF. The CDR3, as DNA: TGTGCCAGCAGCTTAGCGGGCGGGGTTTGGGAAGCTTTCTTT. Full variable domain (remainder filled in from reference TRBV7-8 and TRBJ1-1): GAGVSQSPRYKVAKRGQDVALRCDPISGHVSLFWYQQALGQGPEFLTYFQNEAQLDKSGLPSDRFFAERPEGSVSTLKIQRTQQEDSAVYLCASSLAGGVWEAFFGQGTRLTVV.

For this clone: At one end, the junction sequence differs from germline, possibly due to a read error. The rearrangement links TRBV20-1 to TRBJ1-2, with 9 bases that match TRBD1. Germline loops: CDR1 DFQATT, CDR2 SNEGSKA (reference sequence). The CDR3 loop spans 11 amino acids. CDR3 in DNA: TGCAGTGCTAGAGAGGGGACAGGGAACCTCTTC. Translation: CSAREGTGNLF.

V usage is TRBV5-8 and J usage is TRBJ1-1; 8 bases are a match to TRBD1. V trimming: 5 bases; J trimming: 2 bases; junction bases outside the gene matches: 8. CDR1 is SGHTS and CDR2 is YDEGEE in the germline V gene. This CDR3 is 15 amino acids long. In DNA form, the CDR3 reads TGTGCCAGCAGTTTAGGGACAGGCTCTAACACTGAAGCTTTCTTT. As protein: CASSLGTGSNTEAFF.

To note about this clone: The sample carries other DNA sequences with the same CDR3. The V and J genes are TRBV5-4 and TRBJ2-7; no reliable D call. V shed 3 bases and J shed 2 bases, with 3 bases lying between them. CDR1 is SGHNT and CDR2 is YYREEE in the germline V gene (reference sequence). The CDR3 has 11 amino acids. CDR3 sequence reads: CASSSTYEQYF. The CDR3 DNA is TGTGCCAGCAGCTCAACCTACGAGCAGTACTTC.